A selection of T cell receptor beta chains follows, all from one sample in a study of a mutant IDH1 vaccine in newly diagnosed glioma. These receptors lack a known antigen. Sequencing was performed with immunoSEQ multiplex PCR; in TCRdb, only in-frame clones are kept and a portion is missing. The sample records under 150,000 clones, 80% being singletons. Sequenced material: PBMCs, taken from a glioma patient whose treatment included an IDH1 peptide vaccine. These receptors were obtained from a man in his forties or fifties with glioma. CDR3s include the opening cysteine and the closing phenylalanine or tryptophan. Fields, in order: clone size, V gene, D gene, J gene, CDR3 DNA, CDR3 protein. The D gene is left open where the match is weak. Size tells how often a clone was seen (once, few, many) or the class of an expanded clone, and some rows leave it out.

NA,TRBV15,NA,TRBJ2-7,TGTGCCACCAGCAGACAGGGGTTACCCCTCGAGCAGTACTTC,CATSRQGLPLEQYF
once,TRBV11-2,NA,TRBJ1-2,TGTGCCAGCAGCCTCGGTATCATCGGGAGCTATGGCTACACCTTC,CASSLGIIGSYGYTF
NA,TRBV5-6,TRBD2,TRBJ2-7,TGTGCCAGCAGCTACGCGCGGGGGGCTGCTTCCTACGAGCAGTACTTC,CASSYARGAASYEQYF
NA,TRBV11-3,TRBD1,TRBJ1-1,TGTGCCAGCAGCACCTCGACAGGGGGCCTCACTGAAGCTTTCTTT,CASSTSTGGLTEAFF
NA,TRBV2,NA,TRBJ2-3,TGTGCCAGCAGTTTCGACGGAAATACGCAGTATTTT,CASSFDGNTQYF
few,TRBV19,NA,TRBJ1-2,TGTGCCAGTAGTCACGGACAGCAGAAGGGCTACACCTTC,CASSHGQQKGYTF
NA,TRBV4-1,NA,TRBJ2-3,TGCGCCAGCAGCCAAGAAGACAACCGAAGGCTCACAGATACGCAGTATTTT,CASSQEDNRRLTDTQYF
few,TRBV5-1,NA,TRBJ1-1,TGCGCCAGCCATTCATGGAGAGGTAACACTGAAGCTTTCTTT,CASHSWRGNTEAFF
once,TRBV6-5,NA,TRBJ2-5,TGTGCCAGCAGTTACTCGAAGGGGGGCTGGGGAGAGACCCAGTACTTC,CASSYSKGGWGETQYF
few,TRBV6-6,TRBD2,TRBJ2-7,TGTGCCAGCAGTGGGACTAGCGGGGGTAGGTCCTACGAGCAGTACTTC,CASSGTSGGRSYEQYF
NA,TRBV10-3,NA,TRBJ2-2,TGTGCCATCAGTGGGCTAGCTCAGGCCGGGGAGCTGTTTTTT,CAISGLAQAGELFF
once,TRBV4-3,TRBD2,TRBJ2-3,TGCGCCAGCAGCCAGGGAGGGACTAGCGGGAGTGGCACAGATACGCAGTATTTT,CASSQGGTSGSGTDTQYF
NA,TRBV28,TRBD2,TRBJ2-1,TGTGCCAGCAGTTTATGGCGGGAGGGCCCCTACAATGAGCAGTTCTTC,CASSLWREGPYNEQFF
NA,TRBV11-3,TRBD1,TRBJ1-1,TGTGCCAGCAGCTTACGGGAGACAGGGGAAGCTTTCTTT,CASSLRETGEAFF
few,TRBV4-3,TRBD1,TRBJ2-3,TGCGCCAGCAGCCAAGAGTGGGGACAGGGGAGGCTCAGCGCAGATACGCAGTATTTT,CASSQEWGQGRLSADTQYF